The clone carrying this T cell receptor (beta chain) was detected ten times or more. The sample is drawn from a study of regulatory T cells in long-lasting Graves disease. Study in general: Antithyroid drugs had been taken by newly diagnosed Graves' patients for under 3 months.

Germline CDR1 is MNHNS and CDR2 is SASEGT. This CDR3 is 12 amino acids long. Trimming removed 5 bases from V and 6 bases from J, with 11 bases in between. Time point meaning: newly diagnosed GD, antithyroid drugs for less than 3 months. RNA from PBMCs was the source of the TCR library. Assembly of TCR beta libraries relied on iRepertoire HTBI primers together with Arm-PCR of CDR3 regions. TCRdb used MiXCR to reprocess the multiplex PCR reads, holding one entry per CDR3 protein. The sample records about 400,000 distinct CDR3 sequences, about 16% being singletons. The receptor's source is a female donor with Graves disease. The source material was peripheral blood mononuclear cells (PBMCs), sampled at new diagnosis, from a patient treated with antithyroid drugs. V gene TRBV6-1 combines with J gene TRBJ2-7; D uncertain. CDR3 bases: TGTGCCAGCAGTCGGATCCCGGGCGAGCAGTACTTC. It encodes CASSRIPGEQYF.